The 6 T cell receptor beta chains reported below all come from one sample, sequenced in a study of cytomegalovirus exposure and HLA in healthy donors (dated by TCRdb to 2016 to 2017). The library was prepared using the immunoSEQ multiplex PCR assay. A mixture of 60 forward primers for TCR Vbeta segments and 13 reverse primers for TCR Jbeta segments was used in the multiplex PCR. The immuneACCESS repertoire file appears here via TCRdb, limited to in-frame rearrangements. These files lack a portion of the clones; in checked studies, under half of the deficit traces to unresolved V genes, and the cause of the others is not known. Present in this sample are under 200,000 clones, more than 70% of which were seen just once. Approximately 0.25% of the sample is taken by the ten largest. Sequenced input: PBMCs. The receptors originated from a boy aged 5-17 years in good health and CMV-seronegative.

The rearrangement uses TRBV6-5 and TRBJ1-2; D is possibly TRBD1 (6 bases). The germline V gene encodes CDR1 MNHEY and CDR2 SVGAGI. V was clipped by 0 bases and J by 4 bases, with 15 bases between them. The length of the CDR3 is 16 residues. CDR3 in amino acids: CASSYSPGAISYGYTF. CDR3 bases: TGTGCCAGCAGTTACTCACCAGGGGCGATCTCCTATGGCTACACCTTC.

CDR3 sequence reads: CASSLQETQYF. The CDR3 coding sequence is TGTGCCAGCAGCCTACAAGAGACCCAGTACTTC. This sequence joins TRBV5-5 and TRBJ2-5, with no clear D. Trimming stripped 4 bases from V and 2 bases from J, with 3 bases between. The CDR3 loop spans 11 amino acids. From germline, CDR1 is SGHKS and CDR2 YYEKEE (reference sequence).

This sequence joins TRBV19 and TRBJ1-2; possible D gene TRBD1, 6 bases. Germline lookup yields CDR1 LNHDA and CDR2 SQIVND (reference sequence). This CDR3 spans 14 amino acids. The V and J ends lost 5 bases and 4 bases respectively, with 14 bases between them. CDR3: CASSPVGASYGYTF. The CDR3, as DNA: TGTGCCAGTAGTCCCGTGGGGGCCAGCTATGGCTACACCTTC.

The rearrangement uses TRBV2 and TRBJ2-5; TRBD1 is a possible D gene (5 bases). The CDR3 runs to 15 residues. V lost 2 bases, J lost 3 bases, and 13 bases lay in between. Germline values: CDR1 SNHLY, CDR2 FYNNEI. The CDR3 DNA is TGTGCCAGCAGTGAATTTCTTGGCAGGGAAGAGACCCAGTACTTC. Translating gives CASSEFLGREETQYF.

V gene TRBV27 combines with J gene TRBJ2-7; possibly TRBD1 for D (5 bases). From germline, CDR1 is MNHEY and CDR2 SMNVEV (reference sequence). The CDR3 consists of 18 residues. V was cut by 0 bases and J by 4 bases, with 22 bases left in between. CDR3 coding DNA: TGTGCCAGCAGTTTATCGGTCACCTTACAAGGGGTCGTATACGAGCAGTACTTC. It specifies CASSLSVTLQGVVYEQYF.

The chain combines TRBV5-4 with TRBJ2-7; tentatively, D is TRBD1 (6 bases). The CDR3 is 15 amino acids. V lost 1 base, J lost 3 bases, and 14 bases lay in between. The germline CDR1 and CDR2 sequences are SGHNT and YYREEE (reference sequence). This CDR3 is CASSLFDRSNYEQYF. As DNA, the CDR3 is TGTGCCAGCAGCTTGTTTGACAGGTCCAACTACGAGCAGTACTTC. Complete variable domain (other parts from reference TRBV5-4 and TRBJ2-7): ETGVTQSPTHLIKTRGQQVTLRCSSQSGHNTVSWYQQALGQGPQFIFQYYREEENGRGNFPPRFSGLQFPNYSSELNVNALELDDSALYLCASSLFDRSNYEQYFGPGTRLTVT.